This paragraph covers one T cell receptor beta chain sequence. With 60 Vbeta and 13 Jbeta primers, the PCR was carried out. The table came from immunoSEQ multiplex PCR; TCRdb's copy has only in-frame clones and leaves some out. The sample has 120,000 or so clones, 80% to 85% seen once. The data stem from a study of cytomegalovirus exposure and HLA in healthy donors. J gave up 4 bases and V 4 bases, and 11 bases lay outside the gene matches. The germline gives CDR1 SGHTA, CDR2 FQGNSA. The length of the CDR3 is 18 residues. The sequenced sample consisted of PBMCs. This clonotype was sampled from a woman aged 55-75 years in good health and CMV-seropositive. This sequence joins TRBV7-2 and TRBJ2-7; 15 nucleotides line up with TRBD2. The CDR3 DNA is TGTGCCAGCAGCTCTCCCGGGACTAGCGGGAGGTCGGGGTACGAGCAGTACTTC. It specifies CASSSPGTSGRSGYEQYF.